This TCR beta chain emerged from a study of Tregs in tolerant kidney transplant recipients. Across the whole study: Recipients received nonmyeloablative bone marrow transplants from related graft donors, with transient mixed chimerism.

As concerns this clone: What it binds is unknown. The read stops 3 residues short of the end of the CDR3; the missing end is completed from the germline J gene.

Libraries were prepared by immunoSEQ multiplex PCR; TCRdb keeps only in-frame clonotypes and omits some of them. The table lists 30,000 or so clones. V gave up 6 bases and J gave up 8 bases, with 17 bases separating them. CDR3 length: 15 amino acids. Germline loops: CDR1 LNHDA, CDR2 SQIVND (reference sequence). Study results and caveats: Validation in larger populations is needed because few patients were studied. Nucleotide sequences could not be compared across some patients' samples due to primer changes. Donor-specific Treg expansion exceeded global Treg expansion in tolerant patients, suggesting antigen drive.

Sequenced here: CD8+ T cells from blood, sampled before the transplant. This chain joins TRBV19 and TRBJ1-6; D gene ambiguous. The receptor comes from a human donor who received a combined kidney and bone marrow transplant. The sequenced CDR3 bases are TGTGCCAGTAGGCCCACAGCTATAGAGTATTCACCC. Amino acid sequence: CASRPTAIEYSP. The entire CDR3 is CASRPTAIEYSPLHF.